Each of the 21 T cell receptor beta chains below was sequenced from the same sample in a study of shared clonotypes between healthy human individuals. The repertoire was sequenced with immunoSEQ multiplex PCR; TCRdb's copy has only in-frame clones and lacks some. The sample records around 750,000 clones, 74% being singletons. The source material was memory CD4+ T cells sorted from blood. The subset here: CD45RA-negative fraction. These receptors came from a woman in her twenties or thirties in good health.

This clone was recorded a few times. This chain links TRBV28 with TRBJ2-7, with TRBD1 matching over 7 bases. Per the germline V gene, CDR1 is MDHEN and CDR2 is SYDVKM. CDR3 length: 17 amino acids. J gave up 0 bases and V 4 bases, and 12 bases lay outside the gene matches. Written as DNA, the CDR3 is TGTGCCAGCAGTTCCTATCTCCGGGACAGAAACTCCTACGAGCAGTACTTC. This sequence encodes CASSSYLRDRNSYEQYF.

The V gene is TRBV2, the J gene TRBJ1-5, with D possibly called TRBD1 or TRBD2 (5 bases each). With the DNA end fitting TRBJ2-3 better, the J assignment may be wrong. Germline CDR1 is SNHLY and CDR2 is FYNNEI. This CDR3 has 14 residues. CDR3 sequence reads: CASTYRGGNQPQYF. CDR3 in DNA: TGTGCCAGTACTTACCGGGGCGGCAATCAGCCCCAGTATTTT.

Concerning this clone: At one end the junction does not follow the germline gene, possibly because of a read error. The same CDR3 can be traced to other DNA sequences in this sample. This rearrangement joins TRBV6-5 to TRBJ1-1, with D perhaps matching TRBD1 (5 bases). Germline V lookup: CDR1 MNHEY, CDR2 SVGAGI. The CDR3 is made up of 12 amino acids. CDR3 coding DNA: TGTGCCAGCAGTTACTCGGACACAGAAGCTTTCTTT. This translates into CASSYSDTEAFF.

This rearrangement joins TRBV5-1 to TRBJ2-3, with 9 bases that match TRBD2. The CDR3 loop spans 14 amino acids. V dropped 2 bases and J dropped 5; count of bases not matched to a gene: 3. Germline V lookup: CDR1 SGHRS, CDR2 YFSETQ. For the CDR3, the DNA is TGCGCCAGCAGCTTAGCGGGAGGTCTAGATACGCAGTATTTT. Protein product: CASSLAGGLDTQYF.

The chain carries TRBV5-8 and TRBJ2-3, with a possible D match to TRBD1 (5 bases). V lost 3 bases to trimming and J lost 5 bases, with 7 bases between them. Germline V lookup: CDR1 SGHTS, CDR2 YDEGEE. The CDR3 has 12 amino acids. The CDR3 loop is CASSWQGDTQYF. Written as DNA, the CDR3 is TGTGCCAGCAGCTGGCAGGGAGATACGCAGTATTTT.

The V call is TRBV18, the J call TRBJ2-4; D is perhaps TRBD2 (6 bases). V was clipped by 3 bases and J by 4 bases, with 13 bases between them. Per the germline V gene, CDR1 is KGHSH and CDR2 is LQKENI. The CDR3 consists of 15 residues. The CDR3 bases are TGTGCCAGCTCACCCCCCGGGACTTCGAAAAACATTCAGTACTTC. Amino acids: CASSPPGTSKNIQYF.

This clone occurred a few times. The chain carries TRBV19 and TRBJ1-5; 10 bases line up with TRBD1. V lost 4 bases, J lost 4 bases, and 7 bases stayed unmatched. This CDR3 has 16 residues. Germline lookup yields CDR1 LNHDA and CDR2 SQIVND (reference sequence). The CDR3 reads CASSKRQGATNQPQHF. DNA of the CDR3: TGTGCCAGTAGTAAACGACAGGGGGCCACGAATCAGCCCCAGCATTTT.

In its sample, this clone was seen a few times. The same CDR3 can be traced to other DNA sequences in this sample. The chain is built from TRBV19 and TRBJ1-1, with D maybe TRBD1 (5 bases). V lost 4 bases and J lost 4, with 13 bases in between. The V gene's germline CDR1 is LNHDA and CDR2 SQIVND (reference sequence). The length of the CDR3 is 14 residues. CDR3 coding DNA: TGTGCCAGTAGTACGGGACGCGGGGGCACTGAAGCTTTCTTT. Protein product: CASSTGRGGTEAFF.

Notes on this clone: In the same sample, other DNA sequences code for this CDR3. The chain combines TRBV5-6 with TRBJ1-2; D is unresolved. This CDR3 contains 14 residues. The V end was cut by 3 bases, the J end by 4 bases, with 13 bases between. Germline assignment: CDR1 SGHDT and CDR2 YYEEEE. CDR3 sequence: CASSSSAEAYGYTF. CDR3 in DNA: TGTGCCAGCAGCTCCTCCGCTGAGGCCTATGGCTACACCTTC.

The chain carries TRBV27 and TRBJ2-1; tentatively, D is TRBD2 (5 bases). Germline assignment: CDR1 MNHEY and CDR2 SMNVEV (reference sequence). CDR3 length: 13 amino acids. V was shortened by 8 bases and J by 1 base, with 9 bases between the two germline ends. CDR3 residues: CASVRLSYNEQFF. In DNA form, the CDR3 reads TGTGCCAGCGTTCGACTATCCTACAATGAGCAGTTCTTC.

The rearrangement uses TRBV2 and TRBJ1-1; D unclear. The CDR3 totals 13 residues. Germline assignment: CDR1 SNHLY and CDR2 FYNNEI. Trimming cost V 6 bases and J 1 base, with 9 bases left between them. CDR3 loop: CASRWTGNTEAFF. CDR3 DNA: TGTGCCAGCAGATGGACCGGGAACACTGAAGCTTTCTTT.

V usage is TRBV6-1 and J usage is TRBJ2-3; 8 nucleotides match TRBD1. J lost 1 base, V lost 4 bases, and 7 bases had no gene match. The germline CDR1 and CDR2 sequences are MNHNS and SASEGT. The CDR3 spans 16 residues. CDR3 sequence (DNA): TGTGCCAGCAGTGTAGACAGGGGAAGGGGCACAGATACGCAGTATTTT. Amino acid sequence: CASSVDRGRGTDTQYF.

The chain couples TRBV6-5 to TRBJ1-3; D not resolved. Germline V gives CDR1 MNHEY, CDR2 SVGAGI. V lost 2 bases, J lost 4 bases, and 12 bases lay in between. CDR3 length: 15 amino acids. The CDR3 DNA sequence: TGTGCCAGCAGTTACGATATGGGCGCGGGAAACACCATATATTTT. This encodes CASSYDMGAGNTIYF.

The CDR3: CASSYSSGLDTDTQYF. CDR3 nucleotide sequence: TGTGCCAGCAGTTACTCCTCGGGACTGGACACAGATACGCAGTATTTT. The rearrangement uses TRBV6-5 and TRBJ2-3; D perhaps matches TRBD2 (6 bases). The CDR3 runs to 16 residues. Germline CDR1 MNHEY, CDR2 SVGAGI. The V gene lost 0 bases and the J gene lost 2 bases, with 12 bases spanning the gap.

The table lists this clone with a few counts. The chain links TRBV30 to TRBJ2-7; no reliable D call. CDR3 length: 15 amino acids. Germline loops: CDR1 GTSNPN, CDR2 SVGIG (reference sequence). V dropped 1 base and J dropped 0 bases, with 13 bases sitting between them. CDR3 residues: CAWSGPSGLSYEQYF. Written as DNA, the CDR3 is TGTGCCTGGAGTGGGCCGTCAGGTCTCTCCTACGAGCAGTACTTC.

The sample holds one count of this clone. V usage is TRBV7-3 and J usage is TRBJ2-2; 9 nucleotides align to TRBD2. This CDR3 is built from 16 residues. Unmatched junction bases numbered 11, after V lost 5 bases and J lost 7 bases. CDR1 and CDR2 from the germline V gene are SGHTA and FQGTGA. CDR3 nucleotide sequence: TGTGCCAGCAGCACGAACTGGGCGGGAGGGAACGGGGAGCTGTTTTTT. Protein product: CASSTNWAGGNGELFF.

The chain employs TRBV2 and TRBJ1-1, with 8 bases aligning to TRBD1. CDR1 SNHLY and CDR2 FYNNEI come from the germline V gene. The CDR3 sequence is 15 residues long. Trimming removed 2 bases from V and 2 bases from J; junction bases left unmatched: 4. The CDR3 DNA is TGTGCCAGCAGTGAACAGGGGGCCTCTAACACTGAAGCTTTCTTT. Its protein product is CASSEQGASNTEAFF.

The chain joins TRBV27 to TRBJ2-7; 10 bases agree with TRBD2. There are 16 residues in the CDR3. Germline CDR1 reads MNHEY; CDR2 reads SMNVEV (reference sequence). V lost 6 bases, J lost 0 bases, and 8 bases stayed unmatched. The CDR3 is CASRLGLATSSYEQYF. The CDR3 DNA is TGTGCCAGCAGACTGGGACTAGCGACGAGCTCCTACGAGCAGTACTTC.

The chain uses TRBV28 and TRBJ2-5; 7 positions match TRBD2. Germline values: CDR1 MDHEN, CDR2 SYDVKM. The J segment lost 2 bases and the V segment lost 5 bases, leaving 8 bases of the junction unmatched. The CDR3 sequence is 15 residues long. In nucleotides, the CDR3 is TGTGCCAGCAGTCCCAGACTAGCTCCGCAAGAGACCCAGTACTTC. Protein product: CASSPRLAPQETQYF.

The CDR3 is CASSWAMTSGNEQYF. CDR3 bases: TGCGCCAGCAGCTGGGCTATGACTAGCGGGAACGAGCAGTACTTC. The chain recombines TRBV5-1 with TRBJ2-7; 11 bases fit TRBD2. This CDR3 contains 15 residues. V dropped 3 bases and J dropped 5; count of bases not matched to a gene: 7. Germline loops: CDR1 SGHRS, CDR2 YFSETQ.

The V gene is TRBV11-2, the J gene TRBJ2-7, with 7 bases matching TRBD2. The V segment lost 3 bases and the J segment 3 bases; nucleotides outside the gene matches: 8. Germline CDR1 is SGHAT and CDR2 is FQNNGV. The CDR3 is made up of 15 amino acids. As DNA, the CDR3 is TGTGCCAGCAGCTTGAAAGCGGGATCCCACTACGAGCAGTACTTC. It translates to CASSLKAGSHYEQYF.